A single sample is the source of the 25 T cell receptor beta chains below, sequenced in a study of vaccination effects on CD4 cells after COVID-19. Libraries were prepared by immunoSEQ multiplex PCR; TCRdb keeps only in-frame clonotypes and omits some of them. The table has around 41,000 clones, roughly four fifths seen once. These receptors have no identified antigens. Sequencing was preceded by expansion of antigen-specific CD4+ T cells with viral peptide pools in the ViraFEST assay. At the end of over 8 days of culture, CD4+ T cells were isolated. Having tested negative for nucleocapsid antibodies, the vaccine recipients showed no prior SARS-CoV-2 infection. The sample consisted of CD4+ T cells from PBMCs cultured with SARS-CoV-2 spike peptides, taken before COVID-19 vaccination. The receptors shown here come from a human donor who received a COVID-19 vaccine.

The CDR3 coding sequence is TGTGCCAGCAGCTTTCCGGGACTAGACACAGATACGCAGTATTTT. Its protein product is CASSFPGLDTDTQYF. The chain has TRBV7-9 and TRBJ2-3, with 8 positions matching TRBD2. The CDR3 covers 15 residues. The germline V gene encodes CDR1 SEHNR and CDR2 FQNEAQ (reference sequence). Unmatched junction bases numbered 4, after V lost 3 bases and J lost 2 bases.

The chain uses TRBV6-1 and TRBJ2-7; D is uncertain. There are 13 residues in the CDR3. V was clipped by 3 bases and J by 0 bases, with 6 bases between them. Per germline, CDR1 MNHNS and CDR2 SASEGT. The chain's CDR3 is CASSDRSSYEQYV. The CDR3 nucleotides read TGTGCCAGCAGTGACAGGAGCTCCTACGAGCAGTACGTC.

V gene TRBV21-1 combines with J gene TRBJ1-5; TRBD1 is the table's D call and was not checked against the DNA. TRBV21-1 is listed as a pseudogene. This CDR3 has 15 amino acids. The CDR3 here is CANKRQGEGNQPQHF. The CDR3 DNA sequence: TGTGCCAATAAGAGACAGGGAGAGGGCAATCAGCCCCAGCATTTT.

The table lists this clone with a few counts. The rearrangement joins TRBV5-6 to TRBJ1-2; tentatively, D is TRBD1 (5 bases). Trimming pared 2 bases from V and 6 bases from J, leaving 11 bases between. Germline V gene data show CDR1 as SGHDT and CDR2 as YYEEEE. CDR3 size: 13 residues. CDR3 nucleotides: TGTGCCAGCAGCTTCCGGACAACTGATGGCTACACCTTC. It encodes CASSFRTTDGYTF. Drawing the rest from reference TRBV5-6 and TRBJ1-2, the complete variable domain is DAGVTQSPTHLIKTRGQQVTLRCSPKSGHDTVSWYQQALGQGPQFIFQYYEEEERQRGNFPDRFSGHQFPNYSSELNVNALLLGDSALYLCASSFRTTDGYTFGSGTRLTVV.

The rearrangement joins TRBV5-4 to TRBJ2-7, with D unclear. V was shortened by 5 bases and J by 5 bases, with 14 bases between the two germline ends. The CDR3 runs 13 residues. CDR1 and CDR2 from the germline V gene are SGHNT and YYREEE (reference sequence). CDR3 region: CASSTVPDDEQYV. DNA of the CDR3: TGTGCCAGCAGTACTGTGCCGGACGACGAGCAGTACGTC.

The chain couples TRBV7-3 to TRBJ2-5; TRBD1 matches 9 bases. CDR3 length equals 15 residues. The V gene end was trimmed by 2 bases and the J gene end by 4 bases; junction bases not matched to a gene: 5. Germline V gene sequence: CDR1 SGHTA, CDR2 FQGTGA. This chain's CDR3 is CASSLSGTGTETQYF. The CDR3 region has the DNA TGTGCCAGCAGCTTATCTGGGACAGGGACAGAGACCCAGTACTTC.

J is TRBJ2-3 and V is TRBV2; 15 bases are shared with TRBD2. The CDR3 consists of 18 residues. The germline CDR1 and CDR2 sequences are SNHLY and FYNNEI. Trimming took 8 bases from V and 2 from J; bases not matched to a gene: 11. Written as DNA, the CDR3 is TGTGCCAGCGTGTGGACTAGCGGGGGGGCGAAAATCACAGATACGCAGTATTTT. Amino acids: CASVWTSGGAKITDTQYF.

As DNA, the CDR3 is TGTGCCAGTGCACCGGCTATGGATACGCAGTATTTT. Its translation: CASAPAMDTQYF. This chain links TRBV6-5 with TRBJ2-3; D unresolved. Trimming left V 9 bases short and J 6 bases short, with 13 bases between. The CDR3 is 12 amino acids. The V gene's germline CDR1 is MNHEY and CDR2 SVGAGI.

This clone has just one count. The chain is built from TRBV4-1 and TRBJ2-1, with 8 nucleotides matching TRBD2. The CDR3 has 14 amino acids. V gave up 6 bases and J gave up 3 bases; unmatched junction bases: 4. CDR1 and CDR2 (germline): MGHRA, YSYEKL. CDR3 sequence (DNA): TGCGCCAGCAGACCGGGACTAGACTACAATGAGCAGTTCTTC. Its translation: CASRPGLDYNEQFF.

CDR3 loop: CASSQAAPETQYF. In DNA form, the CDR3 reads TGCGCCAGCAGCCAAGCAGCGCCGGAGACCCAGTACTTC. The rearrangement links TRBV4-1 to TRBJ2-5; no clear D gene. Trimming pared 1 base from V and 5 bases from J, leaving 8 bases between. Germline lookup yields CDR1 MGHRA and CDR2 YSYEKL. CDR3 size: 13 residues.

The chain joins TRBV7-8 to TRBJ2-5, with D unresolved. Trimming pared 4 bases from V and 5 bases from J, leaving 17 bases between. The CDR3 is made up of 15 amino acids. The germline gives CDR1 SGHVS, CDR2 FQNEAQ. CDR3 sequence: CASSSFDPSRETQYF. In DNA form, the CDR3 reads TGTGCCAGCAGCTCCTTTGACCCGTCCCGTGAGACCCAGTACTTC.

The chain employs TRBV5-5 and TRBJ1-2; no firm D call. The V gene's germline CDR1 is SGHKS and CDR2 YYEKEE (reference sequence). Between the trimmed V and J ends, which lost 2 bases and 3 bases, there was a span of 14 bases. The CDR3 runs 15 residues. DNA of the CDR3: TGTGCCAGCAGCTTAGGGCTCCTTGCGGACTATGGCTACACCTTC. Translating gives CASSLGLLADYGYTF.

V gene TRBV5-1 combines with J gene TRBJ2-5; D remains unclear. Per germline, CDR1 SGHRS and CDR2 YFSETQ. CDR3 size: 15 residues. The V end lost 7 bases, the J end lost 4 bases, and 20 bases lay between the germline ends. This CDR3 is CASSSFTRKAETQYF. The CDR3 nucleotides read TGCGCCAGCTCTTCCTTTACTCGAAAGGCAGAGACCCAGTACTTC.

The chain links TRBV9 to TRBJ2-5; TRBD1 aligns across 9 bases. Germline loops: CDR1 SGDLS, CDR2 YYNGEE. This CDR3 region has 15 residues. V shed 4 bases, J shed 5 bases, and the junction held 9 bases outside the gene matches. CDR3 bases: TGTGCCAGCAGCCAGGGACAGGGAGGTTGGGAGACCCAGTACTTC. Amino acid sequence: CASSQGQGGWETQYF.

The CDR3 region has the DNA TGTGCCAGCAGCTCCCGACCCCATGCGGGAGATACGCAGTATTTT. Translating it yields CASSSRPHAGDTQYF. The chain recombines TRBV7-2 with TRBJ2-3; weak D call: TRBD2 (5 bases). Trimming took off 4 bases at V and 5 bases at J, with 16 bases between the two ends. The CDR3 runs to 15 residues. The germline gives CDR1 SGHTA, CDR2 FQGNSA.

The chain links TRBV24-1 to TRBJ1-4; perhaps TRBD1 as D (5 bases). The CDR3 extends over 16 amino acids. The ends were cut back, 3 bases at V and 7 bases at J, with 17 bases in the middle. The germline gives CDR1 KGHDR, CDR2 SFDVKD. The CDR3 here is CATSDGGRGEGEKLFF. The CDR3 coding sequence is TGTGCCACCAGTGATGGGGGTCGGGGAGAAGGTGAAAAACTGTTTTTT.

V usage is TRBV2 and J usage is TRBJ2-2; 9 positions agree with TRBD1. The V gene end was trimmed by 8 bases and the J gene end by 4 bases; junction bases not matched to a gene: 5. This CDR3 has 14 residues. Looked up from germline, CDR1 is SNHLY and CDR2 is FYNNEI. CDR3 nucleotides: TGTGCCAGCGGGAGGACAGGGGTCACCGGGGAGCTGTTTTTT. Protein product: CASGRTGVTGELFF.

The V gene is TRBV5-1, the J gene TRBJ2-1; TRBD2 aligns across 8 bases. J gave up 6 bases and V 0 bases, and 5 bases lay outside the gene matches. Germline CDR1 is SGHRS and CDR2 is YFSETQ. The CDR3 has 15 amino acids. In DNA form, the CDR3 reads TGCGCCAGCAGCTTGGAGCTACGGGGGGGCAATGAGCAGTTCTTC. Amino acid sequence: CASSLELRGGNEQFF.

V gene TRBV10-2 combines with J gene TRBJ2-5; tentatively, D is TRBD2 (6 bases). The CDR3 is made up of 15 amino acids. The germline V gene encodes CDR1 WSHSY and CDR2 SAAADI. V dropped 3 bases and J dropped 3 bases, with 14 bases sitting between them. CDR3 DNA sequence: TGCGCCAGCAGTGACTTCGGGGGTCGGGAAGAGACCCAGTACTTC. Translated, it gives CASSDFGGREETQYF.

J is TRBJ2-1 and V is TRBV3-1 (or the pseudogene TRBV3-2); tentative D call: TRBD2 (6 bases). The CDR3 extends over 15 amino acids. Germline V gives CDR1 LGHDT, CDR2 YNNKEL (reference sequence). V lost 0 bases, J lost 4 bases, and 10 bases lay in between. CDR3 protein: CASSQDRAGYNEQFF. In nucleotides, the CDR3 is TGTGCCAGCAGCCAAGATCGGGCGGGATACAATGAGCAGTTCTTC.

This clone was detected only once. J is TRBJ1-3 and V is TRBV11-2; D is undetermined. This CDR3 contains 15 residues. Per the germline V gene, CDR1 is SGHAT and CDR2 is FQNNGV. Trimming left V 2 bases short and J 3 bases short, with 11 bases between. The CDR3 here is CASSLTMRGGNTIYF. The CDR3 coding sequence is TGTGCCAGCAGCTTAACGATGCGGGGTGGAAACACCATATATTTT.

The chain recombines TRBV2 with TRBJ2-1; TRBD1 agrees at 10 bases. In germline, CDR1 is SNHLY, CDR2 FYNNEI. V shed 5 bases and J 6 bases; nucleotides not matched to a gene: 4. This CDR3 region has 14 residues. CDR3 loop: CASSRQGARNEQFF. In DNA form, the CDR3 reads TGTGCCAGCAGTCGACAGGGGGCGCGCAATGAGCAGTTCTTC. Supplemented by reference TRBV2 and TRBJ2-1, the full variable domain reads EPEVTQTPSHQVTQMGQEVILRCVPISNHLYFYWYRQILGQKVEFLVSFYNNEISEKSEIFDDQFSVERPDGSNFTLKIRSTKLEDSAMYFCASSRQGARNEQFFGPGTRLTVL.

The CDR3 region is CASSLRTNEKLFF. CDR3 in DNA: TGTGCCAGCAGCTTAAGAACTAATGAAAAACTGTTTTTT. The V and J genes are TRBV7-2 and TRBJ1-4, with D unclear. Germline CDR1 is SGHTA and CDR2 is FQGNSA. The CDR3 is 13 residues long. With 2 bases removed from V and 1 base from J, the gap between germline ends came to 2 bases. Looking up the rest from reference TRBV7-2 and TRBJ1-4 gives the full variable domain: GAGVSQSPSNKVTEKGKDVELRCDPISGHTALYWYRQSLGQGLEFLIYFQGNSAPDKSGLPSDRFSAERTGGSVSTLTIQRTQQEDSAVYLCASSLRTNEKLFFGSGTQLSVL.

V usage is TRBV6-2 or TRBV6-3 and J usage is TRBJ2-7, with D perhaps TRBD2 (5 bases). CDR1 and CDR2 (germline): MNHEY, SVGEGT. CDR3 length: 14 amino acids. The V and J ends lost 0 bases and 3 bases respectively, with 9 bases between them. CDR3 protein: CASSYSLRDYEQYV. DNA for the CDR3: TGTGCCAGCAGTTACTCTCTACGGGACTACGAGCAGTACGTC.

The chain links TRBV21-1 to TRBJ1-2; the table assigns TRBD1, which was not confirmed against the DNA. TRBV21-1 is annotated as a pseudogene. CDR3 length: 16 residues. The DNA for the CDR3 is TGTGCCAGCAGCAAATCACCAGGGGGCGGGGGCTATGGCTACACCTTC. Protein product: CASSKSPGGGGYGYTF.